The 18 T cell receptor beta chains listed next were all sequenced from one sample in a study of blood T cell repertoires in COVID-19. Using immunoSEQ multiplex PCR, the repertoire was profiled, and TCRdb retains in-frame clones only, with some absent. The repertoire consists of around 130,000 clones, with roughly 81% occurring once and the leading ten covering roughly 13%. Specimen: peripheral blood. The origin of the receptors is a human donor in a cohort sampled during active COVID-19.

J is TRBJ1-6 and V is TRBV2; 7 positions agree with TRBD1. Per germline, CDR1 SNHLY and CDR2 FYNNEI. CDR3 length: 14 residues. The J segment lost 7 bases and the V segment lost 4 bases, leaving 4 bases of the junction unmatched. In DNA, the CDR3 is TGTGCCAGCAGTGTTGGGACAGAGAATTCACCCCTCCACTTT. Amino acids: CASSVGTENSPLHF. The entire variable domain, with the rest obtained from reference TRBV2 and TRBJ1-6, is as follows: EPEVTQTPSHQVTQMGQEVILRCVPISNHLYFYWYRQILGQKVEFLVSFYNNEISEKSEIFDDQFSVERPDGSNFTLKIRSTKLEDSAMYFCASSVGTENSPLHFGNGTRLTVT.

This chain connects TRBV3-1 (or the pseudogene TRBV3-2) to TRBJ2-3; possible D gene TRBD2, 6 bases. Trimming removed 7 bases at V and 2 bases at J, with 16 bases between. Germline V lookup: CDR1 LGHDT, CDR2 YNNKEL (reference sequence). This CDR3 is built from 15 residues. CDR3 coding DNA: TGTGCCAGCACCCAGTCAGGAGGGTACACAGATACGCAGTATTTT. Its protein is CASTQSGGYTDTQYF.

This sequence joins TRBV15 and TRBJ2-3; 9 bases match TRBD2. Germline lookup yields CDR1 LNHNV and CDR2 YYDKDF (reference sequence). CDR3 length equals 15 residues. The V and J ends lost 2 bases and 3 bases, in that order; junction bases with no gene match: 3. The CDR3 region is CATSRPAGGTDTQYF. The CDR3 region has the DNA TGTGCCACCAGCAGACCGGCGGGGGGGACAGATACGCAGTATTTT.

The genes are TRBV5-1 and TRBJ2-7; 7 positions agree with TRBD1. The CDR3 has 15 amino acids. CDR1 is SGHRS, CDR2 YFSETQ, per germline. The junction had 6 bases not matched to a gene; V was cut back by 0 bases and J by 3 bases. CDR3 sequence (DNA): TGCGCCAGCAGCTTGGGGACAGGTTTAGTCTACGAGCAGTACTTC. This codes for CASSLGTGLVYEQYF.

The rearrangement uses TRBV13 and TRBJ1-2, with TRBD1 matching over 8 bases. CDR1 PRHDT and CDR2 FYEKMQ come from the germline V gene (reference sequence). Trimming at V came to 5 bases and at J to 3 bases, leaving 11 bases not matched to a gene. The CDR3 is 16 residues long. The CDR3 spells CASSKGQGEGDYGYTF. DNA of the CDR3: TGTGCCAGCAGCAAAGGACAGGGCGAGGGGGACTATGGCTACACCTTC.

V and J are TRBV3-1 (or the pseudogene TRBV3-2) and TRBJ1-3; the D gene is possibly TRBD1 (6 bases). The germline V gene encodes CDR1 LGHDT and CDR2 YNNKEL (reference sequence). The CDR3 runs 17 residues. Trimming pared 2 bases from V and 0 bases from J, leaving 14 bases between. CDR3 in DNA: TGTGCCAGCAGCCAACCCAGGGGTCAGAGCTCTGGAAACACCATATATTTT. Its protein product is CASSQPRGQSSGNTIYF.

The chain combines TRBV6-2 or TRBV6-3 with TRBJ1-6, with D perhaps matching TRBD1 (5 bases). From germline, CDR1 is MNHEY and CDR2 SVGEGT. With 2 bases removed from V and 10 bases from J, the gap between germline ends came to 21 bases. The CDR3 contains 17 residues. The CDR3 DNA sequence: TGTGCCAGCAGTTACCCTGCCAGACCGGGGGGGGACTCACCCCTCCACTTT. Amino acids: CASSYPARPGGDSPLHF.

The V and J genes are TRBV7-6 and TRBJ2-5, with D tentatively TRBD2 (6 bases). The germline V gene encodes CDR1 SGHVS and CDR2 FNYEAQ. Trimming stripped 5 bases from V and 0 bases from J, with 19 bases between. This CDR3 is built from 17 residues. The CDR3 reads CASSRTYAGRYQETQYF. The CDR3 DNA reads TGTGCCAGCAGCCGAACTTATGCGGGACGGTACCAAGAGACCCAGTACTTC. Based on the CDR3 plus reference TRBV7-6 and TRBJ2-5, the full variable domain is GAGVSQSPRYKVTKRGQDVALRCDPISGHVSLYWYRQALGQGPEFLTYFNYEAQQDKSGLPNDRFSAERPEGSISTLTIQRTEQRDSAMYRCASSRTYAGRYQETQYFGPGTRLLVL.

V and J are TRBV7-9 and TRBJ2-2; TRBD1 agrees at 7 bases. The V gene end was trimmed by 1 base and the J gene end by 5 bases; junction bases not matched to a gene: 4. The CDR3 runs to 15 residues. Germline loops: CDR1 SEHNR, CDR2 FQNEAQ (reference sequence). The CDR3 is CASSLGDSRTGELFF. The CDR3 DNA is TGTGCCAGCAGCTTAGGGGACAGTCGTACCGGGGAGCTGTTTTTT. Drawing the rest from reference TRBV7-9 and TRBJ2-2, the complete variable domain is DTGVSQNPRHKITKRGQNVTFRCDPISEHNRLYWYRQTLGQGPEFLTYFQNEAQLEKSRLLSDRFSAERPKGSFSTLEIQRTEQGDSAMYLCASSLGDSRTGELFFGEGSRLTVL.

V is TRBV5-4 and J is TRBJ2-2, with 11 positions matching TRBD2. CDR3 length: 16 residues. V dropped 3 bases and J dropped 1; count of bases not matched to a gene: 2. The germline gives CDR1 SGHNT, CDR2 YYREEE (reference sequence). The chain's CDR3 is CASSSGLAVNTGELFF. The CDR3 DNA reads as TGTGCCAGCAGCTCGGGACTAGCGGTGAACACCGGGGAGCTGTTTTTT.

The CDR3 loop is CASSIGGQGDWDSPLHF. The CDR3 DNA follows: TGTGCCAGCAGCATCGGAGGACAGGGTGATTGGGATTCACCCCTCCACTTT. The gene calls are TRBV7-9 and TRBJ1-6; 8 bases align to TRBD1. Germline values: CDR1 SEHNR, CDR2 FQNEAQ (reference sequence). This CDR3 has 17 residues. With V trimmed by 5 bases and J by 8 bases, 14 bases remained unmatched.

CDR3 nucleotides: TGTGCCAGCTCACCACCGGGAGGGAACTATGGCTACACCTTC. This translates into CASSPPGGNYGYTF. The chain is built from TRBV18 and TRBJ1-2, with no clear D. V was shortened by 0 bases and J by 2 bases, with 7 bases between the two germline ends. Germline lookup yields CDR1 KGHSH and CDR2 LQKENI. The length of the CDR3 is 14 residues.

In its sample, this clone was seen a few times. The CDR3 coding sequence is TGTGCCAGCAGTTCAGGGGGCTGGGCTGAAAAACTGTTTTTT. This codes for CASSSGGWAEKLFF. The chain joins TRBV25-1 to TRBJ1-4; 8 positions match TRBD1. V was pared by 5 bases and J by 7 bases, with 6 bases of the junction left unmatched. The CDR3 has 14 residues. Germline V gives CDR1 MGHDK, CDR2 SYGVNS. The full variable domain, with the rest looked up from reference TRBV25-1 and TRBJ1-4, is EADIYQTPRYLVIGTGKKITLECSQTMGHDKMYWYQQDPGMELHLIHYSYGVNSTEKGDLSSESTVSRIRTEHFPLTLESARPSHTSQYLCASSSGGWAEKLFFGSGTQLSVL.

The chain joins TRBV29-1 to TRBJ2-1; 11 bases line up with TRBD1. The V segment lost 7 bases and the J segment 9 bases; nucleotides outside the gene matches: 11. Germline-derived CDR1 and CDR2 are SQVTM and ANQGSEA. The CDR3 consists of 14 residues. CDR3 DNA sequence: TGCAGCGCAAATACCGGGACAGGGGGAATTGAGCAGTTCTTC. Its protein is CSANTGTGGIEQFF.

This chain's CDR3 is CASSYSGLDGEQFF. CDR3 nucleotides: TGTGCCAGCAGTTACTCGGGGCTAGATGGTGAGCAGTTCTTC. This chain uses TRBV6-2 or TRBV6-3 with TRBJ2-1; weak D call: TRBD1 (5 bases). The V and J ends lost 0 bases and 9 bases respectively, with 12 bases between them. Germline CDR1 reads MNHEY; CDR2 reads SVGEGT. The CDR3 totals 14 residues.

This clone was observed a few times. The CDR3 DNA sequence: TGTGCCAGCGAAGCCGGGACAGGCTCCTACGAGCAGTACTTC. Protein product: CASEAGTGSYEQYF. The gene calls are TRBV2 and TRBJ2-7; 8 nucleotides match TRBD1. Germline CDR1 and CDR2: SNHLY and FYNNEI. Trimming took 8 bases from V and 0 from J; bases not matched to a gene: 6. The CDR3 contains 14 residues.

The J gene is TRBJ2-3, the V gene TRBV11-3; TRBD2 matches at 8 bases. The V and J ends lost 0 bases and 3 bases, in that order; junction bases with no gene match: 2. The CDR3 is 15 residues long. CDR1 and CDR2 from the germline V gene are SGHNT and YENEEA. The CDR3 here is CASSLERGATDTQYF. The CDR3 DNA reads as TGTGCCAGCAGCTTAGAGCGGGGGGCAACAGATACGCAGTATTTT.

The rearrangement links TRBV3-1 (or the pseudogene TRBV3-2) to TRBJ2-3; maybe TRBD2 (6 bases). Trimming stripped 0 bases from V and 4 bases from J, with 14 bases between. Looked up from germline, CDR1 is LGHDT and CDR2 is YNNKEL (reference sequence). This CDR3 contains 16 residues. CDR3 in amino acids: CASSQEAGLVSDTQYF. The CDR3 DNA follows: TGTGCCAGCAGCCAAGAGGCGGGGCTCGTCTCAGATACGCAGTATTTT.